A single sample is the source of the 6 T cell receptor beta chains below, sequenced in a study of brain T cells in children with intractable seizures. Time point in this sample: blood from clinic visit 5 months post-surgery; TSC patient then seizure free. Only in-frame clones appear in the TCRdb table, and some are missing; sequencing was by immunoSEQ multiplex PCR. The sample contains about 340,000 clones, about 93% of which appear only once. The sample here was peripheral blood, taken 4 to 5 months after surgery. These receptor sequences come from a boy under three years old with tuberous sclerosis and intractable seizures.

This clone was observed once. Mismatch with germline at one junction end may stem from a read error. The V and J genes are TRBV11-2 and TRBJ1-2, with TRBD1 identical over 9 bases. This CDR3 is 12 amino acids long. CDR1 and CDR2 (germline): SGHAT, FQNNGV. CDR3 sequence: CASSPDRGPPLF. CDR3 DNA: TGTGCCAGCAGCCCGGACAGGGGACCCCCCCTCTTC.

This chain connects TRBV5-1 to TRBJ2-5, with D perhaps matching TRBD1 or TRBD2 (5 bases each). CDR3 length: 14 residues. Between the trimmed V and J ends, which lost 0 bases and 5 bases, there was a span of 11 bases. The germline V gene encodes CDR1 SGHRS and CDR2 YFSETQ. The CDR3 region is CASSLVRREETQYF. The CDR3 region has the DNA TGCGCCAGCAGCTTGGTGCGCAGGGAGGAGACCCAGTACTTC. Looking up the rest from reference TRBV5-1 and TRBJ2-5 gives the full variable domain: KAGVTQTPRYLIKTRGQQVTLSCSPISGHRSVSWYQQTPGQGLQFLFEYFSETQRNKGNFPGRFSGRQFSNSRSEMNVSTLELGDSALYLCASSLVRREETQYFGPGTRLLVL.

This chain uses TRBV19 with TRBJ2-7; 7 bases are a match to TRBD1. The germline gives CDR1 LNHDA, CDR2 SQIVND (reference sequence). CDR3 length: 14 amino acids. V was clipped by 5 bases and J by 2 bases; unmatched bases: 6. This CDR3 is CASSYRGWAYEQYF. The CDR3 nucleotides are TGTGCCAGTAGTTACAGGGGTTGGGCCTACGAGCAGTACTTC.

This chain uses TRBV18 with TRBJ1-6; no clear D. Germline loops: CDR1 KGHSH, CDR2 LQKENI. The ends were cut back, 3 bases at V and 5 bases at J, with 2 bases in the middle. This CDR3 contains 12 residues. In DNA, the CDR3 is TGTGCCAGCTCACCCGATAATTCACCCCTCCACTTT. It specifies CASSPDNSPLHF.

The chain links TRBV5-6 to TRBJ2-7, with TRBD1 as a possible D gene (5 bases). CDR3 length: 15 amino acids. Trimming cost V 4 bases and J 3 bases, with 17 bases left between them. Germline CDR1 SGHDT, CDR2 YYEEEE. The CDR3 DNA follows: TGTGCCAGCAGCCCTGGGCTCGGGCAGGGCTACGAGCAGTACTTC. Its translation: CASSPGLGQGYEQYF.

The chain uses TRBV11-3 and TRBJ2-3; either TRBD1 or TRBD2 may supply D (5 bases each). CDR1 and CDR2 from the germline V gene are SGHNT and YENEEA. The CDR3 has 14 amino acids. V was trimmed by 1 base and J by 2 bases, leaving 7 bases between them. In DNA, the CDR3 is TGTGCCAGCAGCTTAGGGGACCCCACAGATACGCAGTATTTT. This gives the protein CASSLGDPTDTQYF.